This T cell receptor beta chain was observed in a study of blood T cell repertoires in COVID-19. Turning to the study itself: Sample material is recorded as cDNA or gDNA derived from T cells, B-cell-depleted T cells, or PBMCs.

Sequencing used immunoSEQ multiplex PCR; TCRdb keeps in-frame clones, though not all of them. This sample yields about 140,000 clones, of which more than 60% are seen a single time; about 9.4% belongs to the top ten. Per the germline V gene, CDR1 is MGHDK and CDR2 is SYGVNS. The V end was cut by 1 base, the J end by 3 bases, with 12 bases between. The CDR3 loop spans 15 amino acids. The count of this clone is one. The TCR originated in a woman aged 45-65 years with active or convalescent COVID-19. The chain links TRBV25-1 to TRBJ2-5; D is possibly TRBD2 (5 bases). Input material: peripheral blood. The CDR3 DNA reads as TGTGCCAGCAGTGAATTCCGGGGTGGGGAAGAGACCCAGTACTTC. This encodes CASSEFRGGEETQYF.